Described below is a single T cell receptor beta chain sequence and its context. Clones were sequenced by immunoSEQ multiplex PCR, and TCRdb holds only the in-frame ones, with some missing. The data hold around 25,000 clones, with approximately 92% observed a single time. The length of the CDR3 is 12 residues. Germline-derived CDR1 and CDR2 are KGHSH and LQKENI. The V end lost 2 bases, the J end lost 4 bases, and 6 bases lay between the germline ends. This sample stems from a study of blood T cell repertoires in COVID-19. Study context: The origin of the acute and convalescent COVID-19 samples was the United States, Italy and Spain. Sources were T cells, B-cell-depleted T cells, or PBMCs; the material itself was cDNA or gDNA.

The chain carries TRBV18 and TRBJ2-7; D possibly corresponds to TRBD2 (5 bases). The specimen was peripheral blood. This TCR was recovered from a human donor in a cohort sampled during active COVID-19. The CDR3 DNA reads TGTGCCAGCTCACCAGAGGGATACGAGCAGTACTTC. Translating it yields CASSPEGYEQYF.